What follows describes a single TCR beta chain. Antigen: not known. The data stem from a study of identifying expanded T cells in peripheral blood. Overall study findings and caveats: Variance in clone template counts between approximately two-week samples significantly increased with total template count across all healthy donors. About 1.3 clones differed between technical replicates, versus approximately 16 and 20 over time.

Clones were sequenced by immunoSEQ multiplex PCR, and TCRdb holds only the in-frame ones, with some missing. The data hold 100,000 or so clones, with 80% to 90% observed a single time. Collection occurred without any documented infections or immune events in donors. Germline V lookup: CDR1 SGHRS, CDR2 YFSETQ. The V and J ends lost 0 bases and 0 bases, in that order; junction bases with no gene match: 5. This CDR3 comprises 17 residues. This receptor was identified in a person aged 18-69 years in good health. What was sequenced was blood. The chain recombines TRBV5-1 with TRBJ2-3, with TRBD1 matching 9 bases. The CDR3 sequence is CASSLAPGQGSTDTQYF. The CDR3 region has the DNA TGCGCCAGCAGCTTGGCCCCGGGACAGGGAAGCACAGATACGCAGTATTTT. Looking up the rest from reference TRBV5-1 and TRBJ2-3 gives the full variable domain: KAGVTQTPRYLIKTRGQQVTLSCSPISGHRSVSWYQQTPGQGLQFLFEYFSETQRNKGNFPGRFSGRQFSNSRSEMNVSTLELGDSALYLCASSLAPGQGSTDTQYFGPGTRLTVL.